A selection of T cell receptor beta chains follows, all from one sample in a study of cytomegalovirus exposure and HLA in healthy donors. The table came from immunoSEQ multiplex PCR; TCRdb's copy has only in-frame clones and leaves some out. This table has hundreds of thousands of clones, approximately 82% appearing once. Sequencing input: PBMCs. These TCRs come from a male donor in good health and CMV-seronegative. The CDR3 runs from the conserved cysteine through the conserved F or W. Each record gives: D gene, clone size, V gene, J gene, CDR3 DNA, CDR3 protein. A D gene is named only where the DNA matches it firmly. A clone size is listed for some rows: how often the clone was seen (once, few, many), or a class if it is expanded.

d_gene: TRBD1
abundance: once
v_gene: TRBV6-5
j_gene: TRBJ2-2
CDR3nt: TGTGCCAGCAGAAACAGGGGCGCGAACACCGGGGAGCTGTTTTTT
CDR3aa: CASRNRGANTGELFF

d_gene: -
abundance: -
v_gene: TRBV4-1
j_gene: TRBJ2-2
CDR3nt: TGCGCCAGCAGCCAAACTAGTGCCGGGGAGCTGTTTTTT
CDR3aa: CASSQTSAGELFF

d_gene: -
abundance: -
v_gene: TRBV28
j_gene: TRBJ1-2
CDR3nt: TGTGCCAGCAGTTTATGGGCAGGGTCAGGGTCGATCTATGGCTACACCTTC
CDR3aa: CASSLWAGSGSIYGYTF

d_gene: -
abundance: -
v_gene: TRBV23-1
j_gene: TRBJ2-5
CDR3nt: TGCGTCGGGAAACCCCGCTGTTACTTC
CDR3aa: CVGKPRCYF

d_gene: TRBD1
abundance: -
v_gene: TRBV5-1
j_gene: TRBJ1-1
CDR3nt: TGCGCCAGCAGCCCAAGGACAGGGGGGGGCTTCACTGAAGCTTTCTTT
CDR3aa: CASSPRTGGGFTEAFF

d_gene: -
abundance: -
v_gene: TRBV19
j_gene: TRBJ1-3
CDR3nt: TGTGCCAGTCTCTCTCGCTCTGGAAACACCATATATTTT
CDR3aa: CASLSRSGNTIYF

d_gene: -
abundance: -
v_gene: TRBV28
j_gene: TRBJ1-1
CDR3nt: TGTGCCAGCAGGCCTGGCCCTTCTCGGGAGAGAGCTTTCTTT
CDR3aa: CASRPGPSRERAFF

d_gene: -
abundance: few
v_gene: TRBV19
j_gene: TRBJ1-3
CDR3nt: TGTGCCAGTAGAGATGGGCCTGCTGGAAACACCATATATTTT
CDR3aa: CASRDGPAGNTIYF

d_gene: -
abundance: -
v_gene: TRBV7-9
j_gene: TRBJ1-4
CDR3nt: TGTGCCAGCACCCCCTTCGAGGGGGTAAAACTGTTTTTT
CDR3aa: CASTPFEGVKLFF

d_gene: -
abundance: -
v_gene: TRBV28
j_gene: TRBJ1-5
CDR3nt: TGTGCCAGCAGTTTGGTACAAATGCAGCCCCAGCATTTT
CDR3aa: CASSLVQMQPQHF

d_gene: TRBD1
abundance: -
v_gene: TRBV7-9
j_gene: TRBJ1-1
CDR3nt: TGTTCCAGCAGCAAGCGACAGGGCCTTATGAACACTGAAGCTTTCTTT
CDR3aa: CSSSKRQGLMNTEAFF

d_gene: TRBD2
abundance: once
v_gene: TRBV9
j_gene: TRBJ2-1
CDR3nt: TGTGCCAGCAGCGTAGACCCTAGCGGGGGTGAGCAGTTCTTC
CDR3aa: CASSVDPSGGEQFF

d_gene: TRBD1
abundance: -
v_gene: TRBV7-9
j_gene: TRBJ2-1
CDR3nt: TGTGCCAGCAGCTTAGCAGGGGGCCTAAATGAGCAGTTCTTC
CDR3aa: CASSLAGGLNEQFF

d_gene: -
abundance: -
v_gene: TRBV7-9
j_gene: TRBJ2-7
CDR3nt: TGTGCCAGCAGCTCGTTCACCGGGACAATGATCTACGAGCAGTACTTC
CDR3aa: CASSSFTGTMIYEQYF

d_gene: -
abundance: once
v_gene: TRBV7-8
j_gene: TRBJ2-7
CDR3nt: TGTGCCAGCAGCAATGGGCCCTACGAGCAGTACTTC
CDR3aa: CASSNGPYEQYF

d_gene: TRBD2
abundance: -
v_gene: TRBV19
j_gene: TRBJ2-2
CDR3nt: TGTGCCAGTACCCAGAGCCCTAGCGGGAGAATCACCGGGGAGCTGTTTTTT
CDR3aa: CASTQSPSGRITGELFF

d_gene: -
abundance: -
v_gene: TRBV4-1
j_gene: TRBJ2-2
CDR3nt: TGCGCCAGCAGCCTCGTTCGAGCCACCGGGGAGCTGTTTTTT
CDR3aa: CASSLVRATGELFF

d_gene: -
abundance: -
v_gene: TRBV11-3
j_gene: TRBJ2-7
CDR3nt: TGTGCCAGCAGCTTAGGCCCCGGGGACTACGAGCAGTACTTC
CDR3aa: CASSLGPGDYEQYF

d_gene: TRBD2
abundance: -
v_gene: TRBV28
j_gene: TRBJ2-3
CDR3nt: TGTGCCAGCAGCCCCCCGGCTCACAGGCCGACTAGCGTGTCAGATACGCAGTATTTT
CDR3aa: CASSPPAHRPTSVSDTQYF

d_gene: TRBD1
abundance: -
v_gene: TRBV28
j_gene: TRBJ2-5
CDR3nt: TGTGCCAGCAGTCCAGGACAGGGTAGAGAGACCCAGTACTTC
CDR3aa: CASSPGQGRETQYF

d_gene: TRBD1
abundance: -
v_gene: TRBV28
j_gene: TRBJ2-7
CDR3nt: TGTGCCAGCAGTGTAATTTGGACAGGGACCTACGAGCAGTACTTC
CDR3aa: CASSVIWTGTYEQYF

d_gene: -
abundance: -
v_gene: TRBV6-6
j_gene: TRBJ2-7
CDR3nt: TGTGCCAGCACCCTGCGGCAGGGCGGAAACGAGCAGTACTTC
CDR3aa: CASTLRQGGNEQYF

d_gene: TRBD1
abundance: -
v_gene: TRBV30
j_gene: TRBJ2-2
CDR3nt: TGTGCCTGGAGTTGGGACAGGGGGCTTCTCGGGGAGCTGTTTTTT
CDR3aa: CAWSWDRGLLGELFF

d_gene: TRBD1
abundance: -
v_gene: TRBV5-4
j_gene: TRBJ2-7
CDR3nt: TGTGCCAGCAGCAGAGGACAGGGGGCCTACGAGCAGTACTTC
CDR3aa: CASSRGQGAYEQYF

d_gene: -
abundance: -
v_gene: TRBV5-1
j_gene: TRBJ2-5
CDR3nt: TGCGCCAGCAGCTCCTATCTGCAGGAGGGGGAGACCCAGTACTTC
CDR3aa: CASSSYLQEGETQYF

d_gene: -
abundance: once
v_gene: TRBV2
j_gene: TRBJ1-2
CDR3nt: TGTGCCAGCAGTGAAATCGCAGCGGGGGGCTACACCTTC
CDR3aa: CASSEIAAGGYTF

d_gene: TRBD2
abundance: -
v_gene: TRBV19
j_gene: TRBJ2-7
CDR3nt: TGTGCCAGTAGTATAAGGACTAGCGGGGGAAACTCCAACTACGAGCAGTACTTC
CDR3aa: CASSIRTSGGNSNYEQYF

d_gene: -
abundance: -
v_gene: TRBV7-9
j_gene: TRBJ1-1
CDR3nt: TGTGCCAGCAGCAGGGGGAACACTGAAGCTTTCTTT
CDR3aa: CASSRGNTEAFF

d_gene: -
abundance: few
v_gene: TRBV19
j_gene: TRBJ1-3
CDR3nt: TGTGTCTCCTCGGACGGGGCTGGAAACACCATATATTTT
CDR3aa: CVSSDGAGNTIYF

d_gene: TRBD2
abundance: -
v_gene: TRBV14
j_gene: TRBJ2-2
CDR3nt: TGTGCCAGCAGCCAAGTCGCGGGAGGTTACACCGGGGAGCTGTTTTTT
CDR3aa: CASSQVAGGYTGELFF

d_gene: TRBD2
abundance: -
v_gene: TRBV7-9
j_gene: TRBJ2-5
CDR3nt: TGTTCCAGCAGCTTAAGGATACAGCGGGAGATCTTGGAGACCCAGTACTTC
CDR3aa: CSSSLRIQREILETQYF

d_gene: TRBD2
abundance: -
v_gene: TRBV4-1
j_gene: TRBJ2-1
CDR3nt: TGCGCCAGCAGCCAACTAGCGGGGAAGGGGTACAATGAGCAGTTCTTC
CDR3aa: CASSQLAGKGYNEQFF

d_gene: TRBD1
abundance: -
v_gene: TRBV15
j_gene: TRBJ1-2
CDR3nt: TGTGCCACCAGCCCTCGACAGGGGAGGGCTGGCTACACCTTC
CDR3aa: CATSPRQGRAGYTF

d_gene: -
abundance: -
v_gene: TRBV21-1
j_gene: TRBJ2-7
CDR3nt: TGTGCCAGCAGCAGACACGGCCTCGAGCAGTACTTC
CDR3aa: CASSRHGLEQYF

d_gene: TRBD1
abundance: few
v_gene: TRBV7-3
j_gene: TRBJ2-6
CDR3nt: TGTGCCAGCACCTCTGGACAGGGAGGCTCTGGGGCCAACGTCCTGACTTTC
CDR3aa: CASTSGQGGSGANVLTF

d_gene: -
abundance: -
v_gene: TRBV2
j_gene: TRBJ1-5
CDR3nt: TGTGCCAGCAGTGATCTAACCGGGAGGCAGCCCCAGCATTTT
CDR3aa: CASSDLTGRQPQHF